Each of the 27 T cell receptor beta chains below was sequenced from the same sample in a study of CD8 T cells in Susac syndrome. RNA was extracted with the RNeasy kit, and a quantity of 0.5 to 1 ug was reverse transcribed using random hexamers. TCRdb reprocessed the immunoSEQ multiplex PCR reads with MiXCR, giving one entry per CDR3 protein. The sample holds around 130,000 distinct CDR3 sequences, 95% seen once. The sequenced material came from CD4+ T cells from PBMCs. The receptors were gathered from a human donor with multiple sclerosis.

This chain uses TRBV27 with TRBJ1-2, with D possibly matching TRBD1 (6 bases). This CDR3 has 12 amino acids. V lost 5 bases to trimming and J lost 4 bases, with 8 bases between them. Germline values: CDR1 MNHEY, CDR2 SMNVEV (reference sequence). The CDR3 DNA sequence: TGTGCCAGCAGTCAACAGGGCTATGGCTACACCTTC. This translates into CASSQQGYGYTF.

The chain recombines TRBV28 with TRBJ2-5; the D is unclear. The CDR3 extends over 13 amino acids. In germline, CDR1 is MDHEN, CDR2 SYDVKM. Between the trimmed V and J ends, which lost 2 bases and 9 bases, there was a span of 13 bases. DNA of the CDR3: TGTGCCAGCAGTTTACCTCGAGATGGGGCCCAGTACTTC. Encoded protein: CASSLPRDGAQYF.

This clonotype was recorded only once. V gene TRBV28 combines with J gene TRBJ2-1; the D gene is possibly TRBD1 (6 bases). The V end lost 1 base, the J end lost 11 bases, and 9 bases lay between the germline ends. Germline CDR1 is MDHEN and CDR2 is SYDVKM. The CDR3 runs to 12 residues. DNA for the CDR3: TGTGCCAGCAGTTTATTGACAGGAAAGCAGTTCTTC. It translates to CASSLLTGKQFF.

The chain recombines TRBV20-1 with TRBJ2-7; the D is unclear. CDR3 length: 11 amino acids. Per germline, CDR1 DFQATT and CDR2 SNEGSKA (reference sequence). Between the trimmed V and J ends, which lost 3 bases and 6 bases, there was a span of 9 bases. CDR3 coding DNA: TGCAGTGCTAGTTTGATTGGCGAGCAGTACTTC. The encoded protein is CSASLIGEQYF.

This chain uses TRBV3-1 with TRBJ1-2, with unresolved D. Germline V gives CDR1 LGHDT, CDR2 YNNKEL (reference sequence). The CDR3 runs to 12 residues. V was pared by 4 bases and J by 1 base, with 4 bases between. Here the CDR3 reads CASSPSNYGYTF. Written as DNA, the CDR3 is TGTGCCAGCAGCCCCAGTAACTATGGCTACACCTTC.

The CDR3 reads CAWSSTRRGPQETQYF. CDR3 DNA sequence: TGTGCCTGGAGTTCTACACGGAGGGGGCCACAAGAGACCCAGTACTTC. The V call is TRBV30, the J call TRBJ2-5, with D possibly TRBD1 on 7 matching bases. Germline V CDR1 and CDR2: GTSNPN, SVGIG (reference sequence). The length of the CDR3 is 16 residues. V was cut by 2 bases and J by 2 bases, with 18 bases left in between.

The rearrangement uses TRBV12-3 or TRBV12-4 and TRBJ2-7, with TRBD1 matching over 11 bases. The CDR3 covers 15 residues. The V gene end was trimmed by 5 bases and the J gene end by 3 bases; junction bases not matched to a gene: 6. CDR3 sequence (DNA): TGTGCCAGCAGTCGTGCCGGGACAGGGGGCTACGAGCAGTACTTC. Protein sequence: CASSRAGTGGYEQYF.

The chain is built from TRBV5-1 and TRBJ2-3, with 8 bases aligning to TRBD2. Trimming removed 2 bases from V and 3 bases from J; junction bases left unmatched: 5. Germline assignment: CDR1 SGHRS and CDR2 YFSETQ. CDR3 length equals 15 residues. The CDR3 DNA reads TGCGCCAGCAGCTTTAGCGGGGTTACAACAGATACGCAGTATTTT. Protein: CASSFSGVTTDTQYF.

The chain combines TRBV6-1 with TRBJ2-7, with D possibly TRBD1 on 6 matching bases. Germline CDR1 is MNHNS and CDR2 is SASEGT. Trimming stripped 7 bases from V and 0 bases from J, with 10 bases between. The CDR3 length is 13 residues. CDR3 in DNA: TGTGCCAGCACCCGGGACACCTCCTACGAGCAGTACTTC. Its protein product is CASTRDTSYEQYF.

The rearrangement joins TRBV3-1 to TRBJ2-2; maybe TRBD2 (5 bases). The CDR3 has 12 residues. Per germline, CDR1 LGHDT and CDR2 YNNKEL (reference sequence). V lost 3 bases and J 6 bases, leaving 5 bases between the germline ends. Written as DNA, the CDR3 is TGTGCCAGCAGCCAGAGGGCCGGGGAGCTGTTTTTT. Translation gives CASSQRAGELFF.

This chain connects TRBV29-1 to TRBJ1-1; D gene uncertain. V gave up 3 bases and J gave up 10 bases, with 24 bases separating them. Germline-derived CDR1 and CDR2 are SQVTM and ANQGSEA. The CDR3 extends over 15 amino acids. CDR3 region: CSVDRFIGLATGAFF. CDR3 DNA: TGCAGCGTTGATCGTTTTATTGGGCTAGCCACCGGAGCTTTCTTT.

The chain recombines TRBV7-2 with TRBJ2-7, with a possible D match to TRBD1 (5 bases). V dropped 5 bases and J dropped 9 bases, with 14 bases sitting between them. Germline V lookup: CDR1 SGHTA, CDR2 FQGNSA. This CDR3 region has 12 residues. Here the CDR3 reads CASSQWAGRQYF. The CDR3 nucleotides read TGTGCCAGCAGCCAATGGGCAGGGCGGCAGTACTTC.

CDR3 in DNA: TGTGCCTGGAGGGGGACAGGAACTTACACTGAAGCTTTCTTT. As protein: CAWRGTGTYTEAFF. V is TRBV30 and J is TRBJ1-1; 8 bases align to TRBD1. Trimming took 3 bases from V and 3 from J; bases not matched to a gene: 6. The V gene's germline CDR1 is GTSNPN and CDR2 SVGIG (reference sequence). There are 14 residues in the CDR3.

This chain uses TRBV7-3 with TRBJ2-4; D may match TRBD1 or TRBD2 (5 bases each). The CDR3 is 16 residues long. V lost 2 bases, J lost 1 base, and 12 bases lay in between. CDR1 and CDR2 (germline): SGHTA, FQGTGA. CDR3 sequence (DNA): TGTGCCAGCAGCTTAGGGGGTAATAGGGCCAAAAACATTCAGTACTTC. Protein product: CASSLGGNRAKNIQYF. Full variable domain (missing parts from reference TRBV7-3 and TRBJ2-4): GAGVSQTPSNKVTEKGKYVELRCDPISGHTALYWYRQSLGQGPEFLIYFQGTGAADDSGLPNDRFFAVRPEGSVSTLKIQRTERGDSAVYLCASSLGGNRAKNIQYFGAGTRLSVL.

This chain uses TRBV12-3 or TRBV12-4 with TRBJ2-3; D may be TRBD1 or TRBD2 (5 bases each). The CDR3 extends over 14 amino acids. V was trimmed by 6 bases and J by 0 bases, leaving 10 bases between them. DNA of the CDR3: TGTGCCAGCAGCCGAAGGGACAGCACAGATACGCAGTATTTT. Translated, it gives CASSRRDSTDTQYF.

This clonotype was seen once. The genes are TRBV9 and TRBJ1-2; tentatively, D is TRBD1 (5 bases). The V gene lost 4 bases and the J gene lost 4 bases, with 26 bases spanning the gap. CDR1 is SGDLS and CDR2 is YYNGEE in the germline V gene. The CDR3 runs 18 residues. DNA for the CDR3: TGTGCCAGCAGCCGTGGCGGGGACGGGGCCACCTTGGGCTATGGCTACACCTTC. Amino acids: CASSRGGDGATLGYGYTF.

This chain uses TRBV19 with TRBJ2-7; TRBD1 matches at 7 bases. After removal of 4 bases from V and 6 bases from J, the junction contained 9 bases not matched to a gene. The CDR3 length is 14 residues. Germline assignment: CDR1 LNHDA and CDR2 SQIVND (reference sequence). The DNA of the CDR3 is TGTGCCAGTAGTAGGGACAGCCTTTCAGGCGAGCAGTACTTC. Translating gives CASSRDSLSGEQYF. The whole variable domain, filled in from reference TRBV19 and TRBJ2-7, reads DGGITQSPKYLFRKEGQNVTLSCEQNLNHDAMYWYRQDPGQGLRLIYYSQIVNDFQKGDIAEGYSVSREKKESFPLTVTSAQKNPTAFYLCASSRDSLSGEQYFGPGTRLTVT.

The chain carries TRBV29-1 and TRBJ2-2, with 9 bases lining up with TRBD1. The CDR3 loop spans 16 amino acids. V lost 2 bases, J lost 4 bases, and 8 bases stayed unmatched. Germline V gene data show CDR1 as SQVTM and CDR2 as ANQGSEA. The DNA of the CDR3 is TGCAGCGTTGAAAGCAGAAGGACAGGGGTCACCGGGGAGCTGTTTTTT. This gives the protein CSVESRRTGVTGELFF.

This chain links TRBV14 with TRBJ1-6; weak D call: TRBD1 (6 bases). V was shortened by 6 bases and J by 9 bases, with 9 bases between the two germline ends. Germline CDR1 reads SGHDN; CDR2 reads FVKESK. This CDR3 is 12 amino acids long. In DNA form, the CDR3 reads TGTGCCAGCAGTTACAGGGTTTCACCCCTCCACTTT. Translating gives CASSYRVSPLHF.

This clonotype has only one observation. The CDR3 DNA reads as TGTGCCAGCAGAGGGACAGGGGATGAAAAACTGTTTTTT. Amino acid sequence: CASRGTGDEKLFF. The chain recombines TRBV7-2 with TRBJ1-4; 10 bases are a match to TRBD1. V trimming: 6 bases; J trimming: 6 bases; junction bases outside the gene matches: 1. Germline V CDR1 and CDR2: SGHTA, FQGNSA. This CDR3 comprises 13 residues.

The chain uses TRBV7-9 and TRBJ2-3; D gene ambiguous. Germline CDR1 SEHNR, CDR2 FQNEAQ (reference sequence). V was shortened by 0 bases and J by 5 bases, with 6 bases between the two germline ends. The CDR3 is 13 amino acids. The CDR3 loop is CASSLAPRDTQYF. Written as DNA, the CDR3 is TGTGCCAGCAGCTTAGCGCCCAGAGATACGCAGTATTTT.

J is TRBJ1-5 and V is TRBV3-1, with D perhaps TRBD1 (6 bases). CDR3 length: 14 amino acids. V was clipped by 4 bases and J by 7 bases, with 14 bases between them. The V gene's germline CDR1 is LGHDT and CDR2 YNNKEL (reference sequence). DNA of the CDR3: TGTGCCAGCAGCCGGGACGGGGGCACCCAGCCCCAGCATTTT. Translation gives CASSRDGGTQPQHF.

The V gene is TRBV20-1, the J gene TRBJ2-7; D not resolved. V lost 4 bases to trimming and J lost 2 bases, with 15 bases between them. The CDR3 is 14 amino acids. Germline assignment: CDR1 DFQATT and CDR2 SNEGSKA (reference sequence). CDR3 sequence reads: CSATRDRLPYEQYF. The DNA of the CDR3 is TGCAGTGCTACCCGAGATAGACTCCCCTACGAGCAGTACTTC.

The chain joins TRBV3-1 to TRBJ2-7, with TRBD1 matching 8 bases. Germline CDR1 LGHDT, CDR2 YNNKEL (reference sequence). The CDR3 is 15 amino acids. The V gene end was trimmed by 1 base and the J gene end by 4 bases; junction bases not matched to a gene: 6. The CDR3 here is CASSQALDRGYEQYF. CDR3 in DNA: TGTGCCAGCAGCCAAGCTCTTGACAGGGGTTACGAGCAGTACTTC.

This chain uses TRBV20-1 with TRBJ1-5; 8 bases match TRBD1. This CDR3 has 13 amino acids. Trimming cost V 7 bases and J 6 bases; bases outside gene matches: 8. CDR1 DFQATT and CDR2 SNEGSKA come from the germline V gene (reference sequence). For the CDR3, the DNA is TGCAGTGGTACAGGGGGGCAGGGTCAGCCCCAGCATTTT. It is translated as CSGTGGQGQPQHF.

The chain links TRBV18 to TRBJ1-6, with TRBD1 matching 7 bases. Looked up from germline, CDR1 is KGHSH and CDR2 is LQKENI. The CDR3 has 17 amino acids. J lost 4 bases, V lost 6 bases, and 12 bases had no gene match. CDR3 loop: CASSPLPRTGYNSPLHF. The CDR3 DNA sequence: TGTGCCAGCTCCCCCCTTCCACGGACAGGATATAATTCACCCCTCCACTTT.

The V and J genes are TRBV7-2 and TRBJ2-1; D is ambiguous. V lost 1 base to trimming and J lost 4 bases, with 8 bases between them. In germline, CDR1 is SGHTA, CDR2 FQGNSA. This CDR3 region has 14 residues. The CDR3 nucleotides are TGTGCCAGCAGCTTAGTTTCTGGATACAATGAGCAGTTCTTC. Its protein is CASSLVSGYNEQFF.